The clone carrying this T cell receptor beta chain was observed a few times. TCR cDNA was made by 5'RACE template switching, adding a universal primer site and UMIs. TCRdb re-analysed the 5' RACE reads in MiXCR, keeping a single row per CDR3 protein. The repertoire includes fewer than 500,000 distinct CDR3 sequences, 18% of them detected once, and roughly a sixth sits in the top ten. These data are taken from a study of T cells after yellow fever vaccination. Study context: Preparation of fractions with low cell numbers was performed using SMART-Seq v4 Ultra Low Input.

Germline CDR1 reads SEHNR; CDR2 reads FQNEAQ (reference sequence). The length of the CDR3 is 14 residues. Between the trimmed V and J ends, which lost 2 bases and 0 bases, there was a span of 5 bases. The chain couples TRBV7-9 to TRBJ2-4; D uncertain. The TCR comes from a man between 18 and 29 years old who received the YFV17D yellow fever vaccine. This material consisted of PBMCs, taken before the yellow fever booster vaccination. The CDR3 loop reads CASSLWGAKNIQYF. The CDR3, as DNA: TGTGCCAGCAGCTTATGGGGAGCCAAAAACATTCAGTACTTC.